Listed below are T cell receptor beta chains from one sample, sequenced in a study of shared clonotypes between healthy human individuals. TCRdb's table, derived via immunoSEQ multiplex PCR, lists solely in-frame clones and lacks some. The profile shows just under 350,000 clones, more than 60% of them singletons. Sequencing input: memory CD4+ T cells sorted from blood. These receptors were obtained from a man aged 25-40 years in good health. The CDR3 runs from the conserved cysteine through the conserved F or W. The D gene is left open where the match is weak. Rows may omit the clone size; those that give it use once, few, many or a size class.

D: .; V: TRBV18; J: TRBJ2-5; size: .; DNA: TGTGCCAGCTCACCACTCCAGGGATCAGGAGAGACCCAGTACTTC; CDR3: CASSPLQGSGETQYF
D: TRBD2; V: TRBV7-2; J: TRBJ2-7; size: few; DNA: TGTGCCAGCAGGGGACCGGGACTAGCGGGAACGGGGTACGAGCAGTACTTC; CDR3: CASRGPGLAGTGYEQYF
D: .; V: TRBV7-2; J: TRBJ1-2; size: .; DNA: TGTGCCAGCAGCTTAGCAGGGGCCGATTATGGCTACACCTTC; CDR3: CASSLAGADYGYTF
D: .; V: TRBV6-1; J: TRBJ2-7; size: .; DNA: TGTGCCAGCAGTGGATACCAGGGTACCTACGAGCAGTACTTC; CDR3: CASSGYQGTYEQYF
D: .; V: TRBV19; J: TRBJ1-1; size: once; DNA: TGTGCCAGTAGTTCCTACAGGGCAGGCCAAGCTTTCTTT; CDR3: CASSSYRAGQAFF
D: TRBD1; V: TRBV28; J: TRBJ2-7; size: .; DNA: TGTGCCAGCAGTTTCCTCGGGACAGCCTACGGGCAGTACTTC; CDR3: CASSFLGTAYGQYF
D: .; V: TRBV29-1; J: TRBJ1-3; size: few; DNA: TGCAGCCCCGGGGGGGCCCAGGGAAACACCATATATTTT; CDR3: CSPGGAQGNTIYF
D: .; V: TRBV5-1; J: TRBJ2-7; size: .; DNA: TGCGCCAGCAGCCCCCTCCTAGGCCCCGGCTACGAGCAGTACTTC; CDR3: CASSPLLGPGYEQYF
D: .; V: TRBV7-9; J: TRBJ2-2; size: .; DNA: TGTGCCAGCAGCTCCCTTCGGGGAACCGGGGAGCTGTTTTTT; CDR3: CASSSLRGTGELFF
D: TRBD1; V: TRBV5-6; J: TRBJ2-5; size: .; DNA: TGTGCCAGCAGCTCATGGGACAGTCAAGAGACCCAGTACTTC; CDR3: CASSSWDSQETQYF
D: .; V: TRBV4-1; J: TRBJ1-1; size: many; DNA: TGCGCCAGTATCCAAACTACTGGGAACACTGAAGCTTTCTTT; CDR3: CASIQTTGNTEAFF
D: TRBD2; V: TRBV7-2; J: TRBJ2-7; size: .; DNA: TGTGCCAGCAGCTTGGAGCGGGTAGCGGGAGACGAGCAGTACTTC; CDR3: CASSLERVAGDEQYF
D: .; V: TRBV27; J: TRBJ2-2; size: .; DNA: TGTGCCAGCAGTTCATCACCGGGAACCGGGGAGCTGTTTTTT; CDR3: CASSSSPGTGELFF
D: .; V: TRBV18; J: TRBJ1-4; size: .; DNA: TGTGCCAGCTCACCTGATCGGACTGAAACTAGTTTTTTT; CDR3: CASSPDRTETSFF
D: TRBD2; V: TRBV27; J: TRBJ2-2; size: .; DNA: TGTGCCAGCAGTTACCTAGGGGTCACGGGTCGCGGGAGGTCTCTAGCGAACACCGGGGAGCTGTTTTTT; CDR3: CASSYLGVTGRGRSLANTGELFF
D: TRBD1; V: TRBV2; J: TRBJ2-7; size: .; DNA: TGTGCCAGCAGTGGGACCGGGACAGGGGCCTACGAGCAGTACTTC; CDR3: CASSGTGTGAYEQYF
D: TRBD1; V: TRBV11-2; J: TRBJ2-4; size: once; DNA: TGTGCCAGCAGCCCACAGGGGTTAGCCAAAAACATTCAGTACTTC; CDR3: CASSPQGLAKNIQYF
D: .; V: TRBV5-8; J: TRBJ1-5; size: .; DNA: TGTGCCAGCAGCCGAACAGGCAATCAGCCCCAGCATTTT; CDR3: CASSRTGNQPQHF
D: .; V: TRBV10-2; J: TRBJ2-7; size: .; DNA: TGCGCCAGCAGTCCCGCTTACGAGCAGTACTTC; CDR3: CASSPAYEQYF
D: TRBD2; V: TRBV5-1; J: TRBJ2-2; size: .; DNA: TGCGCCAGCAGCTCTACCGGGACTAGCGAGGGGGAGCTGTTTTTT; CDR3: CASSSTGTSEGELFF
D: .; V: TRBV7-2; J: TRBJ2-2; size: .; DNA: TGTGCCAGCAGAACAACTCCTGCCGGGGAGCTGTTTTTT; CDR3: CASRTTPAGELFF
D: TRBD1; V: TRBV7-9; J: TRBJ1-5; size: .; DNA: TGTGCCAGCAGCTCTGAGAGGGGGCGGGATCAGCCCCAGCATTTT; CDR3: CASSSERGRDQPQHF
D: .; V: TRBV5-1; J: TRBJ2-1; size: .; DNA: TGCGCCAGCAGCTTGACAGGTGCAGGCGAGCAGTTCTTC; CDR3: CASSLTGAGEQFF
D: TRBD2; V: TRBV5-1; J: TRBJ2-5; size: .; DNA: TGCGCCAGCAGCCCCGGGACTAGCGGAGAGACCCAGTACTTC; CDR3: CASSPGTSGETQYF
D: TRBD1; V: TRBV6-6; J: TRBJ1-5; size: .; DNA: TGTGCCAGCAGAACACAGGGGGTAATAGGCAATCAGCCCCAGCATTTT; CDR3: CASRTQGVIGNQPQHF
D: .; V: TRBV19; J: TRBJ2-1; size: few; DNA: TGTGCCAGTAGTACTGAGAGCTACAATGAGCAGTTCTTC; CDR3: CASSTESYNEQFF
D: TRBD2; V: TRBV28; J: TRBJ2-3; size: many; DNA: TGTGCCAGCAGTTTAGGCCTGCGGGAGGAGACAGATACGCAGTATTTT; CDR3: CASSLGLREETDTQYF
D: .; V: TRBV6-4; J: TRBJ2-1; size: few; DNA: TGTGCCAGCAGTGTTAATCGCGGGAACTTTCGACTCACTGAGCAGTTCTTC; CDR3: CASSVNRGNFRLTEQFF
D: .; V: TRBV2; J: TRBJ1-5; size: .; DNA: TGTGCCAGCACTGCTTCAGGGTATCGGCAGCCCCAGCATTTT; CDR3: CASTASGYRQPQHF
D: .; V: TRBV28; J: TRBJ2-7; size: .; DNA: TGTGCCAGCAGTTTAGGGAAGGGCGAGCAGTACTTC; CDR3: CASSLGKGEQYF
D: .; V: TRBV18; J: TRBJ1-2; size: .; DNA: TGTGCCAGCTCACCAGGCGGAGCTAACTATGGCTACACCTTC; CDR3: CASSPGGANYGYTF
D: .; V: TRBV9; J: TRBJ2-2; size: .; DNA: TGTGCCAGCAGCGTAGCTAGCAGGACCGGGGAGCTGTTTTTT; CDR3: CASSVASRTGELFF
D: .; V: TRBV7-9; J: TRBJ2-7; size: .; DNA: TGTGCCAGCAGCCAAGGAAGATTATGGAACGAGCAGTACTTC; CDR3: CASSQGRLWNEQYF
D: .; V: TRBV5-4; J: TRBJ2-1; size: .; DNA: TGTGCCAGCAGCTTGGGGGGTCAGGGATTAGCGGCATGGAATGAGCAGTTCTTC; CDR3: CASSLGGQGLAAWNEQFF
D: .; V: TRBV11-2; J: TRBJ2-2; size: .; DNA: TGTGCCAGCAGCTTTGGAGCCGGGGAGCTGTTTTTT; CDR3: CASSFGAGELFF
D: TRBD2; V: TRBV19; J: TRBJ2-1; size: .; DNA: TGTGCCAGTAGTATTTCCGGGACTAGCGGGAGAGTTACAGGCTCCTACAATGAGCAGTTCTTC; CDR3: CASSISGTSGRVTGSYNEQFF
D: TRBD1; V: TRBV15; J: TRBJ2-1; size: .; DNA: TGTGCCACCAGCAGAGAAAAGACAGGGTTCGGTGAGCAGTTCTTC; CDR3: CATSREKTGFGEQFF
D: .; V: TRBV6-6; J: TRBJ1-5; size: once; DNA: TGTGCCAGCAGTTACTTGCAGAGCGATCAGCCCCAGCATTTT; CDR3: CASSYLQSDQPQHF
D: .; V: TRBV10-3; J: TRBJ2-2; size: .; DNA: TGTGCCGCCGCGGGCGTCACCGGGGAGCTGTTTTTT; CDR3: CAAAGVTGELFF
D: TRBD2; V: TRBV4-1; J: TRBJ2-4; size: few; DNA: TGCGCCAGCAGCCAAGAACGGCTAGCGGCGTATAAAGGCAAAAACATTCAGTACTTC; CDR3: CASSQERLAAYKGKNIQYF
D: .; V: TRBV30; J: TRBJ2-7; size: .; DNA: TGTGCCTGGGGGTCTAGCTCCTACGAGCAGTACTTC; CDR3: CAWGSSSYEQYF
D: .; V: TRBV6-1; J: TRBJ1-1; size: .; DNA: TGTGCCACCGCGGACCGATCGAACACTGAAGCTTTCTTT; CDR3: CATADRSNTEAFF
D: .; V: TRBV5-8; J: TRBJ1-4; size: .; DNA: TGTGCCAGCAGCACCGGACAGAGGGATGAAAAACTGTTTTTT; CDR3: CASSTGQRDEKLFF
D: .; V: TRBV28; J: TRBJ2-7; size: .; DNA: TGTGCCAGCAGTTTTTATGTCGAGCAGTACTTC; CDR3: CASSFYVEQYF
D: TRBD1; V: TRBV18; J: TRBJ1-4; size: .; DNA: TGTGCCAGCTCACCGGGCCAGGGGACAGTCGGTGAAAAACTGTTTTTT; CDR3: CASSPGQGTVGEKLFF
D: .; V: TRBV5-1; J: TRBJ2-2; size: .; DNA: TGCGCCAGCAGCTTGAACCCCGGTACACTGAACACCGGGGAGCTGTTTTTT; CDR3: CASSLNPGTLNTGELFF
D: .; V: TRBV10-1; J: TRBJ2-7; size: .; DNA: TGCGCCAGCAGTGAGCCCGGGGATCGGCAGTACTTC; CDR3: CASSEPGDRQYF
D: TRBD2; V: TRBV5-4; J: TRBJ2-1; size: .; DNA: TGTGCCAGCAGCTTGGTACTAGCGGGAGCTGTGGATGAGCAGTTCTTC; CDR3: CASSLVLAGAVDEQFF
D: .; V: TRBV11-2; J: TRBJ2-1; size: .; DNA: TGTGCCAGCAGCATCGACAGGTGGAGGGATGAGCAGTTCTTC; CDR3: CASSIDRWRDEQFF
D: TRBD2; V: TRBV15; J: TRBJ2-7; size: .; DNA: TGTGCCACCAGCAGACGGGTTGGTCTAGCGGGCTTTGGAAGCTCCTACGAGCAGTACTTC; CDR3: CATSRRVGLAGFGSSYEQYF